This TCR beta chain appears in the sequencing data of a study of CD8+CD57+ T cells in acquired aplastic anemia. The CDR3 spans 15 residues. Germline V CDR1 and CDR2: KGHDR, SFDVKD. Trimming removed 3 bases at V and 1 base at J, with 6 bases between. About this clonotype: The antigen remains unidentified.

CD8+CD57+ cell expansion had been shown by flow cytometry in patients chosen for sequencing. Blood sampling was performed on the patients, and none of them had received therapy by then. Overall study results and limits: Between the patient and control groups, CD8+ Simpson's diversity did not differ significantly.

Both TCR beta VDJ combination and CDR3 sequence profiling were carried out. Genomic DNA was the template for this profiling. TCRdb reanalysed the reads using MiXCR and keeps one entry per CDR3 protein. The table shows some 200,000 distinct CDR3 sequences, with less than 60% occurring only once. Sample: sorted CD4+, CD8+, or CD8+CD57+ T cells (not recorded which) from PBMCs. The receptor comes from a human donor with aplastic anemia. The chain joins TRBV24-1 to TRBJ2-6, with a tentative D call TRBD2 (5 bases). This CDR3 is CATSDTGSGANVLTF. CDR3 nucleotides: TGTGCCACCAGTGATACGGGGTCTGGGGCCAACGTCCTGACTTTC.